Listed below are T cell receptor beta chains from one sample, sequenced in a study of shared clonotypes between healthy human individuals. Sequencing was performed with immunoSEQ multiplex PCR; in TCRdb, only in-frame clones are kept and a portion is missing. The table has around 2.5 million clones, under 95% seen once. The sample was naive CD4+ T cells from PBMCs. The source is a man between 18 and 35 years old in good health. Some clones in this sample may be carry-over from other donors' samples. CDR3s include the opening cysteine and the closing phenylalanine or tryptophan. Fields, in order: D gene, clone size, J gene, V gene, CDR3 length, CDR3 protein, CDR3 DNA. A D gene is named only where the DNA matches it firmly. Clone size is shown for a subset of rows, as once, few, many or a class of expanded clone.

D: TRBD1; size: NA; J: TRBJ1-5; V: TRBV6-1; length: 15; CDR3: CASGGQGTGNQPQHF; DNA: TGTGCCAGCGGGGGACAGGGGACAGGCAATCAGCCCCAGCATTTT
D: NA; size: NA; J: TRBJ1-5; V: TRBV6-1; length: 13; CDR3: CASSVEWSQPQHF; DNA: TGTGCCAGCAGTGTCGAGTGGAGCCAGCCCCAGCATTTT
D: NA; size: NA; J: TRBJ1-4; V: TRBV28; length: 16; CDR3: CASSLWVGQRSEKLFF; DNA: TGTGCCAGCAGTTTGTGGGTTGGACAGCGGAGTGAAAAACTGTTTTTT
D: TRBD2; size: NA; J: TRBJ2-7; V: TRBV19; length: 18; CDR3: CASSHRASGAQYGYEQYF; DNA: TGTGCCAGTAGCCATAGGGCTAGCGGGGCACAATATGGTTACGAGCAGTACTTC
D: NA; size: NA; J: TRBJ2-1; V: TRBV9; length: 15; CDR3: CASSGRPSTRPRQFF; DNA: TGTGCCAGCAGCGGTCGTCCCAGCACCCGGCCCCGTCAGTTCTTC
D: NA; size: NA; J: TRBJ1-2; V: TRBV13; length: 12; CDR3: CAARDPNYGYTF; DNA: TGTGCCGCCCGGGATCCTAACTATGGCTACACCTTC
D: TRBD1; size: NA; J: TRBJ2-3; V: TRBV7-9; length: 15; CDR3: CASSSTGASTDTQYF; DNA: TGTGCCAGCAGCTCGACAGGGGCTAGCACAGATACGCAGTATTTT
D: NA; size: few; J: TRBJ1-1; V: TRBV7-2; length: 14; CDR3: CASSSGLTNTEAFF; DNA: TGTGCCAGCAGCTCGGGACTGACGAACACTGAAGCTTTCTTT
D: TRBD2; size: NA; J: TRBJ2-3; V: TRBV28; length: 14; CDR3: CASGLRRGGDTQYF; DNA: TGTGCCAGCGGTTTGAGGCGGGGGGGAGATACGCAGTATTTT
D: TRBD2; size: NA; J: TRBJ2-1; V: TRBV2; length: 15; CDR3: CASSEAGGSPHEQFF; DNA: TGTGCCAGCAGTGAAGCCGGCGGGAGTCCCCATGAGCAGTTCTTC
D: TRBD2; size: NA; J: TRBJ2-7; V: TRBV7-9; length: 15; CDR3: CASAGTSGFSYEQYF; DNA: TGTGCCAGCGCGGGGACTAGCGGGTTTTCCTACGAGCAGTACTTC
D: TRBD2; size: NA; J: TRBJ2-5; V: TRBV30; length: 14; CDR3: CAWMGLAGVREQYF; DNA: TGTGCCTGGATGGGACTAGCGGGAGTGAGGGAGCAGTACTTC
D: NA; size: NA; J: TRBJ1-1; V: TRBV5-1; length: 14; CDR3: CASSLFTGNTEAFF; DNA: TGCGCCAGCAGCTTGTTTACGGGTAACACTGAAGCTTTCTTT
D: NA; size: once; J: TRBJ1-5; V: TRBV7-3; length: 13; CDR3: CASSLTKEAPQHF; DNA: TGTGCCAGCAGCTTAACGAAGGAGGCGCCCCAGCATTTT
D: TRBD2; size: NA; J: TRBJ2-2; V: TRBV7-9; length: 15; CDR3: CASSLRLAGTGELFF; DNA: TGTGCCAGCAGCTTACGACTAGCGGGCACCGGGGAGCTGTTTTTT
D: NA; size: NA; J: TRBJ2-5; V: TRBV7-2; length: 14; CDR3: CASSYRTDRDKTHF; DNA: TGTGCCAGCAGTTATAGGACAGATCGGGACAAAACACACTTC
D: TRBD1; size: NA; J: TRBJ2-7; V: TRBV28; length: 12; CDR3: CASSSGGLEQYF; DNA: TGTGCCAGCAGTTCAGGGGGCCTGGAGCAGTACTTC
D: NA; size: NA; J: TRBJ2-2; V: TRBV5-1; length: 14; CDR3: CASSLIPNTGELFF; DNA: TGCGCCAGCAGCTTGATACCCAACACCGGGGAGCTGTTTTTT
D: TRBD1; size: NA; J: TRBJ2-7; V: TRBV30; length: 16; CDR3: CAWISPTGGLSYEQYF; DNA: TGTGCCTGGATATCCCCGACAGGGGGTTTGTCCTACGAGCAGTACTTC
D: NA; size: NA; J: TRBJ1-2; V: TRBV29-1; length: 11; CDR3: CSVEFVGGYTF; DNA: TGCAGCGTTGAGTTTGTCGGGGGCTACACCTTC
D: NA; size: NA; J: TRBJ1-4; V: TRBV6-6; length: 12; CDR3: CASSPANEKLFF; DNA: TGTGCCAGCAGCCCAGCTAATGAAAAACTGTTTTTT
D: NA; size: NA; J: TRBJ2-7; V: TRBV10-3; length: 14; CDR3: CAISLSQGPYEQYF; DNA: TGTGCCATCAGCCTCAGCCAGGGGCCCTACGAGCAGTACTTC
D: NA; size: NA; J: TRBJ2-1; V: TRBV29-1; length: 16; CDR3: CSVEDHGASSYNEQFF; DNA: TGCAGCGTTGAAGATCACGGGGCGAGCTCCTACAATGAGCAGTTCTTC
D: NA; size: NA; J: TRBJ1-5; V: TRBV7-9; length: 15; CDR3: CASSLVSGENQPQHF; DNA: TGTGCCAGCAGCTTGGTATCCGGGGAGAATCAGCCCCAGCATTTT